Listed below are T cell receptor beta chains from one sample, sequenced in a study of blood T cells in healthy people across ages. From the 5' RACE reads, TCRdb called clonotypes with MiXCR, one entry per CDR3 protein. The sample lists around 750,000 distinct CDR3 sequences, roughly 50% occurring once. The sequenced sample was blood. The receptors come from a man aged 80 or over in good health. CDR3s include the opening cysteine and the closing phenylalanine or tryptophan. Fields, in order: J gene, V gene, CDR3 protein.

J gene: TRBJ1-2; V gene: TRBV28; CDR3 protein: CASSPQAADLYGYTF
J gene: TRBJ2-5; V gene: TRBV10-3; CDR3 protein: CAISARSQGTQYF
J gene: TRBJ2-5; V gene: TRBV12-3/TRBV12-4; CDR3 protein: CASSLTMGQGGQETQYF
J gene: TRBJ2-7; V gene: TRBV11-2; CDR3 protein: CASSLRVGEQYF
J gene: TRBJ1-1; V gene: TRBV7-9; CDR3 protein: CASSLVSREGAFF
J gene: TRBJ2-5; V gene: TRBV6-6; CDR3 protein: CASRRSQGQGQETQYF
J gene: TRBJ2-5; V gene: TRBV18; CDR3 protein: CASSPGLAGIEQYF
J gene: TRBJ2-7; V gene: TRBV3-1; CDR3 protein: CASSGAGYSYEQYF
J gene: TRBJ2-1; V gene: TRBV14; CDR3 protein: CASSQGSRLWSVNEQFF
J gene: TRBJ1-1; V gene: TRBV2; CDR3 protein: CASRDTGAGTEAFF
J gene: .; V gene: TRBV7-2; CDR3 protein: CASSQGQGLTYEQYF
J gene: TRBJ2-7; V gene: TRBV10-1; CDR3 protein: CASSDYQGSAYEQYF
J gene: TRBJ2-4; V gene: TRBV27; CDR3 protein: CASSGTGLGKNSQYF
J gene: TRBJ1-3; V gene: TRBV5-1; CDR3 protein: CASSTGQWDSGNTIYF
J gene: .; V gene: TRBV4-1; CDR3 protein: CASSHVGPTEQYF
J gene: TRBJ2-3; V gene: TRBV6-1; CDR3 protein: CASSFAWTSATDTQYF
J gene: TRBJ2-3; V gene: TRBV10-3; CDR3 protein: CAISGDHLRGGDTQYF
J gene: TRBJ2-1; V gene: TRBV9; CDR3 protein: CASSVTGLSYNEQFF
J gene: TRBJ2-1; V gene: TRBV12-5; CDR3 protein: CASGALLGGEQFF